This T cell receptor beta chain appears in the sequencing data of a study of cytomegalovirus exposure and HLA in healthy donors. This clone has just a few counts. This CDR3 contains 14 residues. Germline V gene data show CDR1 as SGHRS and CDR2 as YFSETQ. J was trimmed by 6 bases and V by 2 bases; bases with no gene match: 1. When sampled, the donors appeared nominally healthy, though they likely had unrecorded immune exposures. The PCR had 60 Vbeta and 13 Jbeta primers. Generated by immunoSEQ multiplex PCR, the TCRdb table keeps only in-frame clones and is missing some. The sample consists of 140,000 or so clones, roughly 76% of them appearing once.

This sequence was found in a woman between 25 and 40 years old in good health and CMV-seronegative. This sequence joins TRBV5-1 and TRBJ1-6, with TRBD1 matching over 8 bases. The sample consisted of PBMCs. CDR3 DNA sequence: TGCGCCAGCAGCTTAGACAGGGGTAATTCACCCCTCCACTTT. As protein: CASSLDRGNSPLHF.